The 21 T cell receptor beta chains listed next were all sequenced from one sample in a study of blood T cells in healthy people across ages. Primers used in a second PCR of roughly 7 to 12 cycles were a sample-barcoded 5' primer and a J-beta primer mix. TCRdb recomputed calls from the 5' RACE reads with MiXCR, one row per CDR3 protein. The sample records about 800,000 distinct CDR3 sequences, about 62% being singletons. The source material was blood. All receptors come from a man younger than 45 in good health.

This rearrangement joins TRBV7-2 to TRBJ2-5, with D perhaps being TRBD1 or TRBD2 (5 bases each). V lost 1 base and J lost 4, with 10 bases in between. CDR1 is SGHTA and CDR2 is FQGNSA in the germline V gene. The CDR3 runs 14 residues. CDR3 sequence (DNA): TGTGCCAGCAGCTTAGGGGGACCCCCAGAGACCCAGTACTTC. This gives the protein CASSLGGPPETQYF. Filled out from reference TRBV7-2 and TRBJ2-5, the complete variable domain reads GAGVSQSPSNKVTEKGKDVELRCDPISGHTALYWYRQSLGQGLEFLIYFQGNSAPDKSGLPSDRFSAERTGGSVSTLTIQRTQQEDSAVYLCASSLGGPPETQYFGPGTRLLVL.

As regards this clonotype: Germline and junction disagree at one end, which may indicate a read error. The V gene is TRBV20-1, the J gene TRBJ2-4; TRBD1 might be the D (6 bases). The better agreement between TRBJ2-7 and the DNA end casts doubt on the J call. Per germline, CDR1 DFQATT and CDR2 SNEGSKA (reference sequence). The length of the CDR3 is 13 residues. CDR3 loop: CSARGPQGSEQYF. The CDR3, as DNA: TGCAGCGCTAGAGGGCCCCAGGGGAGCGAGCAGTACTTC.

This clonotype was seen a few times. The genes are TRBV6-5 and TRBJ1-2, with a tentative D call TRBD1 (6 bases). The V gene lost 7 bases and the J gene lost 4 bases, with 22 bases spanning the gap. The CDR3 runs 16 residues. Germline-derived CDR1 and CDR2 are MNHEY and SVGAGI. This CDR3 reads CASTHSITGGRYGYTF. The CDR3 DNA is TGTGCCAGCACTCACTCGATTACGGGGGGCCGCTATGGCTACACCTTC.

This clonotype was counted a few times. V usage is TRBV5-6 and J usage is TRBJ2-7; maybe TRBD2 (6 bases). The V gene lost 7 bases and the J gene lost 4 bases, with 15 bases spanning the gap. This CDR3 region has 13 residues. Germline values: CDR1 SGHDT, CDR2 YYEEEE. CDR3 sequence: CASSTVGTYEQYF. DNA for the CDR3: TGTGCCAGCTCGACAGTGGGGACTTACGAGCAGTACTTC.

This clonotype was seen only a few times. The chain employs TRBV20-1 and TRBJ2-5, with D unresolved. The CDR3 has 13 residues. Germline V gene data show CDR1 as DFQATT and CDR2 as SNEGSKA (reference sequence). The V end was cut by 6 bases, the J end by 4 bases, with 15 bases between. CDR3 protein: CSAIRELGETQYF. The CDR3 DNA sequence: TGCAGTGCCATAAGAGAATTGGGAGAGACCCAGTACTTC.

The rearrangement links TRBV6-1 to TRBJ2-5; 13 bases agree with TRBD2. Germline-derived CDR1 and CDR2 are MNHNS and SASEGT. V dropped 8 bases and J dropped 1; count of bases not matched to a gene: 10. CDR3 length equals 17 residues. CDR3 sequence (DNA): TGTGCCAGCCCACTAGCGGGGGGGTCCTACCGCCAAGAGACCCAGTACTTC. It translates to CASPLAGGSYRQETQYF.

This clonotype has just a few counts. V usage is TRBV7-2 and J usage is TRBJ1-4; no clear D gene. V shed 5 bases and J shed 8 bases, with 12 bases lying between them. The CDR3 is made up of 13 amino acids. In germline, CDR1 is SGHTA, CDR2 FQGNSA. CDR3 in DNA: TGTGCCAGCAGCGAGCAGACACAGGAAAAACTGTTTTTT. It translates to CASSEQTQEKLFF.

The chain employs TRBV28 and TRBJ2-6, with D uncertain. The V and J ends lost 5 bases and 0 bases respectively, with 17 bases between them. Germline assignment: CDR1 MDHEN and CDR2 SYDVKM. The CDR3 is 18 residues long. In nucleotides, the CDR3 is TGTGCCAGCAGTCTTACAAGGACGGTGGGCTCTGGGGCCAACGTCCTGACTTTC. This gives the protein CASSLTRTVGSGANVLTF.

The chain couples TRBV9 to TRBJ2-7; maybe TRBD1 (7 bases). Trimming cost V 3 bases and J 3 bases, with 16 bases left between them. The germline V gene encodes CDR1 SGDLS and CDR2 YYNGEE. The CDR3 has 15 amino acids. The CDR3 sequence: CASSGTAGGSYEQYF. CDR3 coding DNA: TGTGCCAGCAGCGGAACCGCAGGGGGGAGCTACGAGCAGTACTTC.

The chain carries TRBV12-3 or TRBV12-4 and TRBJ2-2; D remains ambiguous. There are 14 residues in the CDR3. Trimming took off 2 bases at V and 6 bases at J, with 10 bases between the two ends. The CDR3 coding sequence is TGTGCCAGCAGTTTAAATGGAAAAGCCGGGGAGCTGTTTTTT. Encoded protein: CASSLNGKAGELFF.

The V call is TRBV10-3, the J call TRBJ1-2; D gene unclear. Trimming left V 4 bases short and J 8 bases short, with 17 bases between. Germline lookup yields CDR1 ENHRY and CDR2 SYGVKD. There are 14 residues in the CDR3. The CDR3 protein is CAISAQHGSDGYTF. For the CDR3, the DNA is TGTGCCATCAGTGCACAACATGGCTCGGACGGCTACACCTTC.

This clonotype was observed a few times. Here the CDR3 DNA reads TGCAGCGTTGTTACGGACAGGGCCCCCTACGAGCAGTACTTC. Amino acids: CSVVTDRAPYEQYF. V gene TRBV29-1 combines with J gene TRBJ2-7; 8 bases match TRBD1. Trimming removed 4 bases from V and 2 bases from J; junction bases left unmatched: 7. The V gene's germline CDR1 is SQVTM and CDR2 ANQGSEA. This CDR3 contains 14 residues.

The V and J genes are TRBV20-1 and TRBJ2-3; D possibly corresponds to TRBD2 (6 bases). The V gene lost 8 bases and the J gene lost 8 bases, with 11 bases spanning the gap. CDR3 length: 10 amino acids. The germline CDR1 and CDR2 sequences are DFQATT and SNEGSKA (reference sequence). In DNA, the CDR3 is TGCAGTACGGGGGTTGCTACGCAGTATTTT. Protein product: CSTGVATQYF.

V is TRBV19 and J is TRBJ2-7; TRBD2 aligns across 9 bases. Germline-derived CDR1 and CDR2 are LNHDA and SQIVND (reference sequence). Unmatched junction bases numbered 9, after V lost 8 bases and J lost 7 bases. CDR3 length: 13 amino acids. Written as DNA, the CDR3 is TGTGCCAGTCGTAGCGGGAGTAAGCATGAGCAGTACTTC. Translated: CASRSGSKHEQYF.

In regard to this clonotype: This may stem from a read error, because a much larger clone lies one nucleotide away. The chain carries TRBV11-2 and TRBJ2-1; no clear D gene. Germline V lookup: CDR1 SGHAT, CDR2 FQNNGV. There are 11 residues in the CDR3. The CDR3 loop reads CTSSFANEQFF. The DNA of the CDR3 is TGTACCAGCAGCTTCGCCAATGAGCAGTTCTTC.

This clonotype was seen at least ten times. The chain is built from TRBV7-2 and TRBJ1-3, with D perhaps TRBD1 (5 bases). The CDR3 sequence is 15 residues long. Trimming stripped 1 base from V and 4 bases from J, with 11 bases between. Germline CDR1 SGHTA, CDR2 FQGNSA. CDR3 loop: CASSLVGGEGNTIYF. CDR3 in DNA: TGTGCCAGCAGCTTAGTAGGAGGGGAAGGAAACACCATATATTTT.

This clonotype was recorded only once. This rearrangement joins TRBV4-3 to TRBJ2-3; a possible D gene is TRBD2 (6 bases). Looked up from germline, CDR1 is LGHNA and CDR2 is YSLEER. The CDR3 is 15 residues long. V lost 4 bases to trimming and J lost 4 bases, with 15 bases between them. CDR3 in DNA: TGCGCCAGCAGCCTCGTGACGGGAGTTTCAGATACGCAGTATTTT. Translating gives CASSLVTGVSDTQYF.

The gene calls are TRBV20-1 and TRBJ1-2; 12 positions agree with TRBD1. The J segment lost 8 bases and the V segment lost 1 base, leaving 2 bases of the junction unmatched. The germline V gene encodes CDR1 DFQATT and CDR2 SNEGSKA (reference sequence). The CDR3 covers 13 residues. The CDR3 DNA sequence: TGCAGTGCTAGAGTAGGGACAGGGGGCGGCTACACCTTC. It translates to CSARVGTGGGYTF.

The genes are TRBV6-5 and TRBJ1-4; D uncertain. The V gene lost 2 bases and the J gene lost 15 bases, with 16 bases spanning the gap. Germline V gene lookup returns CDR1 MNHEY and CDR2 SVGAGI. CDR3 length: 13 residues. CDR3 sequence (DNA): TGTGCCAGCAGTTACCGGGCGGGCGAGGTTTTGTTTTTT. Translating it yields CASSYRAGEVLFF.

The chain is built from TRBV4-3 and TRBJ2-1; 11 bases line up with TRBD2. Germline lookup yields CDR1 LGHNA and CDR2 YSLEER. V shed 1 base, J shed 6 bases, and the junction held 8 bases outside the gene matches. The CDR3 contains 17 residues. CDR3 sequence reads: CASSQGPVAGGLNEQFF. CDR3 DNA sequence: TGCGCCAGCAGCCAAGGGCCCGTAGCGGGAGGGCTCAATGAGCAGTTCTTC.

This clonotype was seen more than once but under ten times. CDR3 amino acids: CSVHSPWDTQYF. DNA for the CDR3: TGCAGCGTCCACTCACCTTGGGATACGCAGTATTTT. The chain uses TRBV29-1 and TRBJ2-3; the D is unclear. The ends were cut back, 6 bases at V and 6 bases at J, with 13 bases in the middle. Per the germline V gene, CDR1 is SQVTM and CDR2 is ANQGSEA. The CDR3 spans 12 residues.